Each of the 14 T cell receptor beta chains below was sequenced from the same sample in a study of cytomegalovirus exposure and HLA in healthy donors (dated 2017 in TCRdb). Library method: the immunoSEQ multiplex PCR assay. The multiplex PCR relied on a mix of 60 forward primers for TCR Vbeta segments and 13 reverse primers for TCR Jbeta segments. The immuneACCESS repertoire file appears here via TCRdb, limited to in-frame rearrangements. These files lack a portion of the clones; in checked studies, under half of the deficit traces to unresolved V genes, and the cause of the others is not known. The sample table records approximately 110,000 clones; roughly 85% of these occur just once. The top ten clonotypes cover roughly a fifth of the sample. The material sequenced was PBMCs. These receptor sequences come from a man aged 25-40 years in good health and CMV-seropositive.

The V call is TRBV7-6, the J call TRBJ1-1; 7 bases match TRBD1. This CDR3 comprises 14 residues. With V trimmed by 3 bases and J by 6 bases, 7 bases remained unmatched. CDR1 and CDR2 from the germline V gene are SGHVS and FNYEAQ. The CDR3 nucleotides read TGTGCCAGCAGCTTTCGGGACAGACAGGCTGAAGCTTTCTTT. This translates into CASSFRDRQAEAFF.

Note on this clone: Mismatch with germline at one junction end may stem from a read error. The chain carries TRBV7-9 and TRBJ2-1, with 7 bases aligning to TRBD2. Germline V gene sequence: CDR1 SEHNR, CDR2 FQNEAQ (reference sequence). This CDR3 comprises 12 residues. CDR3 region: CSSSLGRVGQFF. As DNA, the CDR3 is TGTTCCAGCAGCTTAGGGAGGGTCGGGCAGTTCTTC.

The chain combines TRBV27 with TRBJ1-3; 8 nucleotides match TRBD1. The CDR3 length is 15 residues. Germline CDR1 and CDR2: MNHEY and SMNVEV (reference sequence). V trimming: 4 bases; J trimming: 4 bases; junction bases outside the gene matches: 6. CDR3 residues: CASSSMTGAGNTIYF. DNA for the CDR3: TGTGCCAGCAGTTCGATGACAGGGGCAGGAAACACCATATATTTT.

This chain joins TRBV7-2 and TRBJ2-1; D not certain. Trimming left V 1 base short and J 10 bases short, with 14 bases between. The CDR3 runs 14 residues. CDR1 and CDR2 (germline): SGHTA, FQGNSA. CDR3 region: CASSLERSMIEQFF. CDR3 bases: TGTGCCAGCAGCTTAGAACGGTCAATGATAGAGCAGTTCTTC.

The CDR3 region has the DNA TGTGCCAGCAGCCGGACTAGCGGGATGGGAGAGACCCAGTACTTC. This codes for CASSRTSGMGETQYF. The V gene is TRBV11-3, the J gene TRBJ2-5; 12 positions match TRBD2. Germline-derived CDR1 and CDR2 are SGHNT and YENEEA. Trimming cost V 5 bases and J 4 bases; bases outside gene matches: 5. CDR3 size: 15 residues.

The chain couples TRBV5-1 to TRBJ2-1; 9 bases map to TRBD2. V dropped 5 bases and J dropped 4; count of bases not matched to a gene: 4. The CDR3 loop spans 14 amino acids. Germline V gene sequence: CDR1 SGHRS, CDR2 YFSETQ. This CDR3 reads CASRGTSTYNEQFF. CDR3 in DNA: TGCGCCAGCAGAGGGACTAGCACTTACAATGAGCAGTTCTTC.

The chain employs TRBV6-1 and TRBJ1-1; 10 bases are a match to TRBD1. V was clipped by 9 bases and J by 2 bases; unmatched bases: 3. The CDR3 contains 13 residues. CDR1 MNHNS and CDR2 SASEGT come from the germline V gene. CDR3 protein: CASRDRGNTEAFF. The CDR3 DNA follows: TGTGCCAGTAGGGACAGGGGTAACACTGAAGCTTTCTTT.

This clone was detected once. The chain couples TRBV11-2 to TRBJ2-5, with unresolved D. The CDR3 is 11 amino acids. Germline CDR1 reads SGHAT; CDR2 reads FQNNGV. The germline V and J ends were trimmed by 2 bases and 7 bases, with 5 bases remaining between them. This CDR3 reads CASSLRRTQYF. DNA of the CDR3: TGTGCCAGCAGCTTAAGGAGGACCCAGTACTTC.

This clone occurred a few times. The gene calls are TRBV2 and TRBJ2-1; TRBD2 agrees at 8 bases. The CDR3 runs to 13 residues. Germline V gene lookup returns CDR1 SNHLY and CDR2 FYNNEI. The V gene end was trimmed by 7 bases and the J gene end by 6 bases; junction bases not matched to a gene: 5. The CDR3 is CASITGTSNEQFF. As DNA, the CDR3 is TGTGCCAGCATTACCGGGACTAGCAATGAGCAGTTCTTC.

V gene TRBV5-1 combines with J gene TRBJ1-5; 7 nucleotides line up with TRBD1. CDR1 and CDR2 (germline): SGHRS, YFSETQ. The length of the CDR3 is 14 residues. J lost 2 bases, V lost 3 bases, and 2 bases had no gene match. The CDR3 nucleotides are TGCGCCAGCAGCTCGGGGACAGGCAATCAGCCCCAGCATTTT. Residues: CASSSGTGNQPQHF.

This clone has only a few counts. This chain uses TRBV15 with TRBJ2-2, with D possibly matching TRBD1 (6 bases). The CDR3 has 15 residues. The ends were cut back, 1 base at V and 6 bases at J, with 12 bases in the middle. Germline lookup yields CDR1 LNHNV and CDR2 YYDKDF (reference sequence). DNA for the CDR3: TGTGCCACCAGCAGAGGGCGGCAGGGGCCCGGGGAGCTGTTTTTT. It encodes CATSRGRQGPGELFF.

This clone has a single count. The chain has TRBV6-1 and TRBJ1-1; TRBD1 might be the D (6 bases). CDR1 and CDR2 (germline): MNHNS, SASEGT. The ends were cut back, 2 bases at V and 6 bases at J, with 13 bases in the middle. This CDR3 contains 14 residues. The CDR3 DNA follows: TGTGCCAGCAGTGAATTGTACAGGGAGTCTGAAGCTTTCTTT. This encodes CASSELYRESEAFF.

This clone was found once. V is TRBV19 and J is TRBJ2-2, with 12 bases aligning to TRBD1. V shed 3 bases and J 4 bases; nucleotides not matched to a gene: 3. Germline V CDR1 and CDR2: LNHDA, SQIVND (reference sequence). CDR3 length: 16 amino acids. For the CDR3, the DNA is TGTGCCAGTAGTATGGGACAGGGGGCGGGCACCGGGGAGCTGTTTTTT. This sequence encodes CASSMGQGAGTGELFF.

The chain combines TRBV21-1 with TRBJ1-5. TRBV21-1 constitutes a pseudogene. The CDR3 is made up of 14 amino acids. The CDR3: CARGGTEFNQPQHF. The CDR3 DNA sequence: TGTGCCAGGGGAGGGACGGAGTTCAATCAGCCCCAGCATTTT.